Following are 18 T cell receptor beta chains from one sample sequenced in a study of blood T cell repertoires in COVID-19. The repertoire was sequenced with immunoSEQ multiplex PCR; TCRdb's copy has only in-frame clones and lacks some. The table shows approximately 210,000 clones, with around 82% occurring only once. The specimen sequenced was peripheral blood. These receptors were taken from a woman in her forties with acute or convalescent COVID-19.

Concerning this clone itself: The sample has other DNA sequences that encode this CDR3 too. The V gene is TRBV6-5, the J gene TRBJ1-1; D is unclear. Germline V gives CDR1 MNHEY, CDR2 SVGAGI. V was shortened by 0 bases and J by 3 bases, with 5 bases between the two germline ends. CDR3 size: 13 residues. The CDR3, as DNA: TGTGCCAGCAGTTACTCCCCGGACACTGAAGCTTTCTTT. Translating it yields CASSYSPDTEAFF.

The V gene is TRBV5-1, the J gene TRBJ1-1; D remains unclear. The CDR3 loop spans 13 amino acids. Germline CDR1 and CDR2: SGHRS and YFSETQ. V lost 0 bases to trimming and J lost 0 bases, with 3 bases between them. The CDR3 sequence is CASSLGVNTEAFF. The CDR3 DNA follows: TGCGCCAGCAGCTTGGGAGTGAACACTGAAGCTTTCTTT.

This chain connects TRBV7-6 to TRBJ2-7, with 10 bases fitting TRBD2. Germline values: CDR1 SGHVS, CDR2 FNYEAQ. Trimming took 6 bases from V and 3 from J; bases not matched to a gene: 8. The CDR3 length is 15 residues. CDR3 DNA sequence: TGTGCCAGCAGTTCTTTAGCGGGGGGTTTCTACGAGCAGTACTTC. Amino acids: CASSSLAGGFYEQYF.

In this sample, this clone turned up once. CDR3 nucleotide sequence: TGTGCCAGCAGCTTAGGGTGGCAGGGGGGCTACAATGAGCAGTTCTTC. The encoded protein is CASSLGWQGGYNEQFF. This chain links TRBV7-2 with TRBJ2-1, with D maybe TRBD1 (7 bases). CDR1 and CDR2 from the germline V gene are SGHTA and FQGNSA. The CDR3 extends over 16 amino acids. V lost 1 base and J 3 bases, leaving 13 bases between the germline ends.

The chain employs TRBV7-2 and TRBJ2-5; perhaps TRBD2 as D (6 bases). The CDR3 sequence is 16 residues long. V was shortened by 7 bases and J by 4 bases, with 22 bases between the two germline ends. The V gene's germline CDR1 is SGHTA and CDR2 FQGNSA. CDR3 coding DNA: TGTGCCAGCACCCTAGGGAGCCAGGGAGGTGTAGAGACCCAGTACTTC. Protein: CASTLGSQGGVETQYF.

This CDR3 is CAWSGGSGYTF. DNA for the CDR3: TGTGCCTGGAGTGGAGGGAGCGGCTACACCTTC. The rearrangement links TRBV30 to TRBJ1-2; D remains ambiguous. CDR3 length: 11 amino acids. In germline, CDR1 is GTSNPN, CDR2 SVGIG (reference sequence). V was clipped by 1 base and J by 8 bases, with 8 bases between them.

The chain combines TRBV9 with TRBJ1-5; D unresolved. The germline V and J ends were trimmed by 4 bases and 4 bases, with 18 bases remaining between them. The CDR3 is 16 amino acids. Germline V gives CDR1 SGDLS, CDR2 YYNGEE. CDR3 protein: CASSPVWAGGNQPQHF. CDR3 bases: TGTGCCAGCAGCCCCGTCTGGGCTGGCGGGAATCAGCCCCAGCATTTT.

The chain recombines TRBV6-6 with TRBJ1-2; TRBD1 is a possible D gene (6 bases). The length of the CDR3 is 13 residues. Germline-derived CDR1 and CDR2 are MNHNY and SVGAGI (reference sequence). Trimming took 5 bases from V and 6 from J, leaving 13 bases between them. In DNA form, the CDR3 reads TGTGCCAGCAGTCCCGGAACAGGGAATGGCTACACCTTC. It yields the protein CASSPGTGNGYTF.

This clone was counted between two and nine times. This chain uses TRBV5-6 with TRBJ1-5; D is perhaps TRBD1 (6 bases). The V gene's germline CDR1 is SGHDT and CDR2 YYEEEE. This CDR3 is built from 16 residues. The V gene lost 4 bases and the J gene lost 2 bases, with 16 bases spanning the gap. The CDR3 sequence is CASSRTADGGNQPQHF. CDR3 DNA: TGTGCCAGCAGCCGGACAGCTGACGGAGGCAATCAGCCCCAGCATTTT.

The genes are TRBV6-1 and TRBJ1-1, with D perhaps matching TRBD1 (5 bases). With 2 bases removed from V and 8 bases from J, the gap between germline ends came to 12 bases. Germline V gene lookup returns CDR1 MNHNS and CDR2 SASEGT. This CDR3 has 13 amino acids. The CDR3 region has the DNA TGTGCCAGCAGTGAATCGTGGAGGGGCGAAGCTTTCTTT. It translates to CASSESWRGEAFF.

The chain employs TRBV18 and TRBJ2-1; D call uncertain. The V gene lost 1 base and the J gene lost 8 bases, with 15 bases spanning the gap. CDR3 size: 15 residues. Germline lookup yields CDR1 KGHSH and CDR2 LQKENI. The CDR3 sequence: CASSPRQNSIYEQFF. Here the CDR3 DNA reads TGTGCCAGCTCACCACGGCAGAATTCAATTTATGAGCAGTTCTTC.

The chain uses TRBV5-1 and TRBJ2-1; the D gene is possibly TRBD2 (5 bases). CDR3 length equals 14 residues. CDR1 is SGHRS and CDR2 is YFSETQ in the germline V gene. V dropped 1 base and J dropped 8 bases, with 13 bases sitting between them. As DNA, the CDR3 is TGCGCCAGCAGCTTGTTGGGAAGTAGCGATGAGCAGTTCTTC. It codes for CASSLLGSSDEQFF.

The chain has TRBV7-6 and TRBJ2-7, with D perhaps TRBD2 (6 bases). CDR3 size: 15 residues. V lost 2 bases and J 7 bases, leaving 18 bases between the germline ends. Germline CDR1 SGHVS, CDR2 FNYEAQ. The CDR3 sequence is CASSLQAGPFSEQYF. The CDR3, as DNA: TGTGCCAGCAGCTTACAAGCGGGCCCCTTTTCTGAGCAGTACTTC. Complete variable domain (other parts from reference TRBV7-6 and TRBJ2-7): GAGVSQSPRYKVTKRGQDVALRCDPISGHVSLYWYRQALGQGPEFLTYFNYEAQQDKSGLPNDRFSAERPEGSISTLTIQRTEQRDSAMYRCASSLQAGPFSEQYFGPGTRLTVT.

The rearrangement links TRBV24-1 to TRBJ2-2, with 9 nucleotides matching TRBD1. The length of the CDR3 is 15 residues. After removal of 3 bases from V and 6 bases from J, the junction contained 4 bases not matched to a gene. Germline V gene data show CDR1 as KGHDR and CDR2 as SFDVKD. Here the CDR3 DNA reads TGTGCCACCAGTGATGCCGGGACAGGGTCCGGGGAGCTGTTTTTT. Its translation is CATSDAGTGSGELFF.

This clone was detected only once. The chain recombines TRBV7-2 with TRBJ2-7; D remains ambiguous. This CDR3 contains 12 residues. The V and J ends lost 0 bases and 5 bases respectively, with 5 bases between them. The germline gives CDR1 SGHTA, CDR2 FQGNSA. Here the CDR3 reads CASSLARHEQYF. The CDR3 region has the DNA TGTGCCAGCAGCTTAGCGCGGCACGAGCAGTACTTC.

V gene TRBV10-3 combines with J gene TRBJ1-4, with D perhaps TRBD1 (5 bases). With 6 bases removed from V and 8 bases from J, the gap between germline ends came to 19 bases. This CDR3 has 15 residues. Germline CDR1 reads ENHRY; CDR2 reads SYGVKD. The CDR3 sequence: CAISLERGSDEKLFF. In DNA form, the CDR3 reads TGTGCCATCAGCCTAGAACGGGGGTCTGACGAAAAACTGTTTTTT.

J is TRBJ2-1 and V is TRBV11-2, with 11 bases fitting TRBD2. With V trimmed by 5 bases and J by 3 bases, 3 bases remained unmatched. From germline, CDR1 is SGHAT and CDR2 FQNNGV. This CDR3 region has 15 residues. This CDR3 reads CASSKGLAVYNEQFF. The DNA of the CDR3 is TGTGCCAGCAGCAAGGGACTAGCGGTCTACAATGAGCAGTTCTTC.

This chain links TRBV5-1 with TRBJ2-7; D is possibly TRBD1 (5 bases). The CDR3 runs 14 residues. Germline values: CDR1 SGHRS, CDR2 YFSETQ. Trimming removed 4 bases from V and 0 bases from J, with 11 bases in between. This chain's CDR3 is CASSPMTASYEQYF. The DNA for the CDR3 is TGCGCCAGCAGCCCGATGACAGCCTCCTACGAGCAGTACTTC.